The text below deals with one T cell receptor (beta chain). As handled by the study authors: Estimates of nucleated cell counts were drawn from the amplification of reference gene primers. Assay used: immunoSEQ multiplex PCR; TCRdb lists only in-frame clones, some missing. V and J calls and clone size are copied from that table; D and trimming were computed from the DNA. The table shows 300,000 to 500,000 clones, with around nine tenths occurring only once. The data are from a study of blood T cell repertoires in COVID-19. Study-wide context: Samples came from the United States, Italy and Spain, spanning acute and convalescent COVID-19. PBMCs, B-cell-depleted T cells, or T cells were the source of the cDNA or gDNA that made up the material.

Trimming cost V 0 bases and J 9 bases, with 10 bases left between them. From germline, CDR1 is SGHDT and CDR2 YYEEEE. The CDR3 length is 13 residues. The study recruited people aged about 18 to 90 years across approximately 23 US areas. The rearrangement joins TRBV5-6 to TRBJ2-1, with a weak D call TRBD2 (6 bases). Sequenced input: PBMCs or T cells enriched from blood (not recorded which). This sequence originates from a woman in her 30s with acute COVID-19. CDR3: CASSLGTMAEQFF. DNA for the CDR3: TGTGCCAGCAGCTTGGGGACTATGGCTGAGCAGTTCTTC.